A selection of T cell receptor beta chains follows, all from one sample in a study of T cells in Graves' hyperthyroidism and ophthalmopathy. Via MiXCR, TCRdb re-called the multiplex PCR reads, giving one row per CDR3 protein. The repertoire includes hundreds of thousands of distinct CDR3 sequences, 14% of them detected once, and roughly 10% sits in the top ten. Sequencing input: blood. The receptors derive from a woman younger than 30 with Graves' hyperthyroidism. Each CDR3 is given with its conserved first and last residue. Each record gives: J gene, V gene, clone size, D gene, CDR3 protein, CDR3 DNA. D genes are given only for firm matches. Clone size is shown for a subset of rows, as once, few, many or a class of expanded clone.

TRBJ2-2,TRBV11-1,many,TRBD1,CASSPQRTGAGELFF,TGTGCCAGCAGCCCCCAGAGGACAGGGGCCGGGGAGCTGTTTTTT
TRBJ1-2,TRBV18,NA,TRBD1,CASSPRVDRAGGYTF,TGTGCCAGCTCACCAAGGGTCGACAGGGCCGGCGGCTACACCTTC
TRBJ2-7,TRBV15,many,NA,CATSTGAGVSYEQYF,TGTGCCACCAGCACCGGGGCAGGGGTCTCCTACGAGCAGTACTTC
TRBJ2-7,TRBV20-1,many,NA,CSAASGLNRWSSYEQYF,TGCAGTGCTGCCAGCGGGTTAAATCGGTGGAGCTCCTACGAGCAGTACTTC
TRBJ1-2,TRBV5-1,many,NA,CASSSGTYGYTF,TGCGCCAGCAGCTCCGGGACCTATGGCTACACCTTC
TRBJ2-7,TRBV7-9,many,TRBD2,CASSIGGARAYEQYF,TGTGCCAGCAGTATCGGGGGGGCGAGAGCCTACGAGCAGTACTTC
TRBJ1-6,TRBV3-1,many,NA,CASSQGNSPLHF,TGTGCCAGCAGCCAGGGGAATTCACCCCTCCACTTT
TRBJ2-3,TRBV7-3,many,TRBD2,CASSSAGFGTDTQYF,TGTGCCAGCAGCTCAGCGGGATTCGGGACAGATACGCAGTATTTT
TRBJ2-1,TRBV14,few,NA,CASSQEGGPSYNEQFF,TGTGCCAGCAGCCAAGAGGGGGGGCCGTCCTACAATGAGCAGTTCTTC
TRBJ1-6,TRBV30,NA,TRBD1,CAWMTREIGQGYNSPLHF,TGTGCCTGGATGACTCGGGAAATCGGACAGGGTTATAATTCACCCCTCCACTTT
TRBJ1-5,TRBV27,NA,TRBD1,CASRLGQWDYQPQHF,TGTGCCAGCAGACTGGGACAGTGGGATTATCAGCCCCAGCATTTT
TRBJ2-5,TRBV15,many,TRBD2,CATSTPWGLAAPGETQYF,TGTGCCACCAGCACCCCATGGGGACTAGCGGCTCCGGGTGAGACCCAGTACTTC
TRBJ2-3,TRBV24-1,many,NA,CATSDHDSLHFTDTQYF,TGTGCCACCAGTGATCATGACAGCCTCCATTTCACAGATACGCAGTATTTT
TRBJ2-7,TRBV6-1,many,TRBD2,CASSEPPGGKYEQYF,TGTGCCAGCAGTGAACCCCCGGGAGGTAAATACGAGCAGTACTTC
TRBJ2-3,TRBV15,many,NA,CATSRGYGTSTDTQYF,TGTGCCACCAGCAGAGGGTACGGGACTAGCACAGATACGCAGTATTTT
TRBJ1-1,TRBV11-3,few,NA,CASSFSTNGDTEAFF,TGTGCCAGCAGCTTTTCAACCAATGGGGACACTGAAGCTTTCTTT
TRBJ1-6,TRBV4-1,NA,NA,CASSQVYTGSSSPLHF,TGCGCCAGCAGCCAAGTTTACACAGGGTCGAGTTCACCCCTCCACTTT
TRBJ2-7,TRBV28,few,TRBD2,CASSVGLAGVMSYEQYF,TGTGCCAGCAGTGTAGGACTAGCGGGAGTGATGTCCTACGAGCAGTACTTC
TRBJ2-5,TRBV7-9,many,NA,CASSHRDLGETQYF,TGTGCCAGCAGCCACAGGGACCTGGGGGAGACCCAGTACTTC
TRBJ2-3,TRBV20-1,few,TRBD2,CSARGLAGRGTPDTQYF,TGCAGTGCTAGGGGACTAGCGGGAAGGGGGACCCCAGATACGCAGTATTTT
TRBJ1-2,TRBV7-8,many,NA,CASSLARSGRDYGYTF,TGTGCCAGCAGCTTAGCGCGGTCAGGCCGCGACTATGGCTACACCTTC
TRBJ2-1,TRBV30,many,TRBD2,CAWSGTGGQYNEQFF,TGTGCCTGGAGTGGGACGGGAGGTCAATACAATGAGCAGTTCTTC
TRBJ2-1,TRBV28,many,TRBD1,CASSSTGGHNEQFF,TGTGCCAGCAGTTCAACAGGGGGCCACAATGAGCAGTTCTTC
TRBJ2-2,TRBV7-9,NA,TRBD2,CASSSAGRAGELFF,TGTGCCAGCAGTTCAGCGGGACGGGCCGGGGAGCTGTTTTTT
TRBJ2-5,TRBV7-3,few,TRBD2,CASSLMPGGRETQYF,TGTGCCAGCAGCTTAATGCCGGGAGGGCGGGAGACCCAGTACTTC
TRBJ2-3,TRBV7-9,few,NA,CASSSIDGTRTDTQYF,TGTGCCAGCAGCTCGATTGACGGTACCCGAACAGATACGCAGTATTTT
TRBJ2-3,TRBV5-1,many,TRBD2,CASSLVRLAVTDTQYF,TGCGCCAGCAGCTTGGTGAGGCTAGCGGTCACAGATACGCAGTATTTT
TRBJ2-6,TRBV13,many,NA,CASSSGTGERNSGANVLTF,TGTGCCAGCAGCTCCGGCACAGGAGAACGGAACTCTGGGGCCAACGTCCTGACTTTC
TRBJ2-3,TRBV20-1,NA,NA,CSASLSGDTQYF,TGCAGTGCTAGCCTCAGCGGAGATACGCAGTATTTT
TRBJ1-6,TRBV20-1,few,NA,CSARVGRAFNSPLHF,TGCAGTGCTAGAGTGGGCAGGGCGTTTAATTCACCCCTCCACTTT
TRBJ1-6,TRBV4-3,NA,TRBD1,CASSQDQDRDSPLHF,TGCGCCAGCAGCCAAGATCAGGACAGGGACTCACCCCTCCACTTT
TRBJ2-1,TRBV28,many,TRBD2,CASINRGTSGYNEQFF,TGTGCCAGCATAAATCGTGGGACTAGCGGTTACAATGAGCAGTTCTTC